Detailed here is one TCR beta chain. Its antigen is unknown. The repertoire was sequenced with immunoSEQ multiplex PCR; TCRdb's copy has only in-frame clones and lacks some. The sample includes fewer than 180,000 clones, approximately 92% of them seen just once. The data stem from a study of T cell responses to AZD1222 COVID-19 vaccine. Notes on the study in general: Just a handful of people given AZD1222 tested seropositive at baseline.

The CDR3 has 11 residues. V lost 6 bases and J lost 10, with 7 bases in between. Germline CDR1 SNHLY, CDR2 FYNNEI. Sample: peripheral blood, taken 28 days after the second AZD1222 dose. This receptor was obtained from an adult who received the AZD1222 COVID-19 vaccine. This chain uses TRBV2 with TRBJ1-6; D is unclear. CDR3 nucleotides: TGTGCCAGCAGCGACCTATCACCCCTCCACTTT. Translation gives CASSDLSPLHF.